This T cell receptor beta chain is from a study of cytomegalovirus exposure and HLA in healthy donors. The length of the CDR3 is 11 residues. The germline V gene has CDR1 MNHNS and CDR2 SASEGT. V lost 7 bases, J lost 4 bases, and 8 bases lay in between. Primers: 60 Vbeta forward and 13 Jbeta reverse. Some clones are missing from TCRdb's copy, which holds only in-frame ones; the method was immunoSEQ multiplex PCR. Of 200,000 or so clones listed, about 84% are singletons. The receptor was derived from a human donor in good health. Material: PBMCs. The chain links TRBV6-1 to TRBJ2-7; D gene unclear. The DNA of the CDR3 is TGTGCCAGCACGGTACTGTACGAGCAGTACTTC. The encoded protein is CASTVLYEQYF.